Reported below is one TCR beta chain. This entry belongs to a study of blood T cell repertoires in COVID-19. Study summary: Acute and convalescent COVID-19 specimens originated in the United States, Italy and Spain.

The repertoire was sequenced with immunoSEQ multiplex PCR; TCRdb's copy has only in-frame clones and lacks some. The sample yields roughly 340,000 clones, 87% seen once. Germline CDR1 reads MRHNA; CDR2 reads SNTAGT. The CDR3 is 13 residues long. J lost 3 bases, V lost 6 bases, and 3 bases had no gene match. The genes are TRBV6-4 and TRBJ2-3, with 7 nucleotides matching TRBD2. The sequencing sample was made of peripheral blood. The clonotype was recovered from a woman aged 50 to 65 with COVID-19, enrolled during active disease. This CDR3 reads CASRRESTDTQYF. As DNA, the CDR3 is TGTGCCAGCAGGCGGGAGAGTACAGATACGCAGTATTTT.